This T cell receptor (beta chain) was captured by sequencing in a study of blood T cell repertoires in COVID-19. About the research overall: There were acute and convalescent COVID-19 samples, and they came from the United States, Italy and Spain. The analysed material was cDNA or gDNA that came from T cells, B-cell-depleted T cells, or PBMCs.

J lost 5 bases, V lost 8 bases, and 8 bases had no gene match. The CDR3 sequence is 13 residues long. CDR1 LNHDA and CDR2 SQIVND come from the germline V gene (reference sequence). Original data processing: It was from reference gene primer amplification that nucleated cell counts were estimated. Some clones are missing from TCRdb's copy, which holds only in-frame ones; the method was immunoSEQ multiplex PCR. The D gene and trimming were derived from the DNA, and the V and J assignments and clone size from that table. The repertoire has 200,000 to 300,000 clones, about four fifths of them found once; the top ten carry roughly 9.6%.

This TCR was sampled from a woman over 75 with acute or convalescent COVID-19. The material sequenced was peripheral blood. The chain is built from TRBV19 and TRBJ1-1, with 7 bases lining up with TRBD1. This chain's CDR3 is CASSTGMGTEAFF. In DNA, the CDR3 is TGTGCCAGTTCGACAGGGATGGGGACTGAAGCTTTCTTT.